The text below deals with one TCR beta chain. In the authors' workflow: Estimates of nucleated cell counts were drawn from the amplification of reference gene primers. Profiled with immunoSEQ multiplex PCR; TCRdb holds only in-frame clones, not every one. The V and J calls and clone size were taken over from that table, and D and trimming were inferred from the DNA. The repertoire holds some 250,000 clones, 88% seen once, with under 0.95% in the top ten. This sample was taken from a study of blood T cell repertoires in COVID-19. Study overall: Acute and convalescent COVID-19 specimens originated in the United States, Italy and Spain. Sample material is recorded as cDNA or gDNA derived from T cells, B-cell-depleted T cells, or PBMCs.

CDR1 and CDR2 (germline): SNHLY, FYNNEI. V shed 8 bases and J 13 bases; nucleotides not matched to a gene: 6. This CDR3 is 11 amino acids long. The chain couples TRBV2 to TRBJ2-1; TRBD2 matches at 9 bases. This receptor was taken from a woman aged 25 to 39 with acute or convalescent COVID-19. The sequencing input was peripheral blood. CDR3 bases: TGTGCCAGCCAAGGGCGGGAGGGACAGTTCTTC. Protein sequence: CASQGREGQFF.